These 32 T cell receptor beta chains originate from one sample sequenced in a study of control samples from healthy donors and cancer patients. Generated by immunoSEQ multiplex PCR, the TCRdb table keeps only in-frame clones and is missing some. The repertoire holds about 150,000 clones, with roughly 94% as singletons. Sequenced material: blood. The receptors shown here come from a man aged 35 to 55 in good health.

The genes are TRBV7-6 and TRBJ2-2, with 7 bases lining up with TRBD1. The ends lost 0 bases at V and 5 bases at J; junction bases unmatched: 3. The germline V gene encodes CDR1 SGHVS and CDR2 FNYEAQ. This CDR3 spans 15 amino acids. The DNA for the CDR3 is TGTGCCAGCAGCTTAGCGGGACAGCTAACCGGGGAGCTGTTTTTT. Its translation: CASSLAGQLTGELFF.

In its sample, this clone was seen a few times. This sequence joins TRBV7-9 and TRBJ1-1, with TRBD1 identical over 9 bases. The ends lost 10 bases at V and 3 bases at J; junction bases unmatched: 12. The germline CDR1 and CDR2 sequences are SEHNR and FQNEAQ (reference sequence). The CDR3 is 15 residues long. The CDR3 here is CATDIGDREHTEAFF. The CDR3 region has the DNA TGTGCCACCGACATCGGGGACAGGGAACACACTGAAGCTTTCTTT.

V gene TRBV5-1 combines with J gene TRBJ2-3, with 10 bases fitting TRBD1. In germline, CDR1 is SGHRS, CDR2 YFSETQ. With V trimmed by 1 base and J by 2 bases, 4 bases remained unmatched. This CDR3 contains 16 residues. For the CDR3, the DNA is TGCGCCAGCAGCTTGCCGACAGGGGGCGACACAGATACGCAGTATTTT. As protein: CASSLPTGGDTDTQYF. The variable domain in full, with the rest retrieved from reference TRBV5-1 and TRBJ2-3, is KAGVTQTPRYLIKTRGQQVTLSCSPISGHRSVSWYQQTPGQGLQFLFEYFSETQRNKGNFPGRFSGRQFSNSRSEMNVSTLELGDSALYLCASSLPTGGDTDTQYFGPGTRLTVL.

The CDR3 loop is CASFRDSYYNEQFF. In DNA form, the CDR3 reads TGTGCCAGCTTTCGGGACAGCTACTACAATGAGCAGTTCTTC. The chain uses TRBV7-8 and TRBJ2-1, with 7 bases matching TRBD1. Unmatched junction bases numbered 7, after V lost 8 bases and J lost 3 bases. The CDR3 totals 14 residues. Per germline, CDR1 SGHVS and CDR2 FQNEAQ.

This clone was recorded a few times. DNA for the CDR3: TGTGCCAGCAGCTCGACCGCCCTTATGACTAATTCACCCCTCCACTTT. It translates to CASSSTALMTNSPLHF. This sequence joins TRBV7-2 and TRBJ1-6, with no clear D. Trimming took 4 bases from V and 6 from J, leaving 16 bases between them. The CDR3 covers 16 residues. The germline CDR1 and CDR2 sequences are SGHTA and FQGNSA.

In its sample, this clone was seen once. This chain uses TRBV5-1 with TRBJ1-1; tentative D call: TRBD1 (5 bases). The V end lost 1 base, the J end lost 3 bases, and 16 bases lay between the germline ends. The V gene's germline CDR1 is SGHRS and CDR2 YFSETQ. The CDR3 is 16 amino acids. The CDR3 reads CASSLREVRDYTEAFF. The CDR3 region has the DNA TGCGCCAGCAGCTTGCGGGAGGTAAGGGACTACACTGAAGCTTTCTTT.

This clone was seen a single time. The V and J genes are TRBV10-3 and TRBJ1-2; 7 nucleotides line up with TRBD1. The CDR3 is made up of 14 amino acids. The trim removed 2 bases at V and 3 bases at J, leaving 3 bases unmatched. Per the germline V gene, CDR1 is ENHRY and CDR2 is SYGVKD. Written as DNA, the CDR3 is TGTGCCATCAGTGAGCAGACAGGGTACTATGGCTACACCTTC. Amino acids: CAISEQTGYYGYTF.

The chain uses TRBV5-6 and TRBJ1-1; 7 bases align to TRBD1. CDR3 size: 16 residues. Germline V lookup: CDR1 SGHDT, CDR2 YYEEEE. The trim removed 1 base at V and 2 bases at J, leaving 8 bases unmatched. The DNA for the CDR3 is TGTGCCAGCAGCTTGCTACAGGGGACGGAAAACACTGAAGCTTTCTTT. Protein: CASSLLQGTENTEAFF.

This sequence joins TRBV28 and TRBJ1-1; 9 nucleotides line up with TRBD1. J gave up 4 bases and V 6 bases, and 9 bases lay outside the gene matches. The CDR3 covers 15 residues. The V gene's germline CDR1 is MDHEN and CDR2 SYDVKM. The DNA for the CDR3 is TGTGCCAGCAGATCGACAGGGGGGGGCGGCACTGAAGCTTTCTTT. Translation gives CASRSTGGGGTEAFF.

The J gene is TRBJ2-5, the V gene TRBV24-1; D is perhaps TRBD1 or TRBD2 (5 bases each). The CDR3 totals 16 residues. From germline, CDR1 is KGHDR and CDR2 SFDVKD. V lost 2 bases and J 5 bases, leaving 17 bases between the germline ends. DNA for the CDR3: TGTGCCACCAGTGATTCTGCGAGGGGATTCGGGGAGACCCAGTACTTC. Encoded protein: CATSDSARGFGETQYF.

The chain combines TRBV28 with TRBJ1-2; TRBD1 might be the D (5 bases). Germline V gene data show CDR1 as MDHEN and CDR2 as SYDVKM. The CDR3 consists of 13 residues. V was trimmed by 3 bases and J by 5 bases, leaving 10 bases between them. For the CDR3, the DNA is TGTGCCAGCAGTTTTCAAGGGGCGTATGGCTACACCTTC. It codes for CASSFQGAYGYTF.

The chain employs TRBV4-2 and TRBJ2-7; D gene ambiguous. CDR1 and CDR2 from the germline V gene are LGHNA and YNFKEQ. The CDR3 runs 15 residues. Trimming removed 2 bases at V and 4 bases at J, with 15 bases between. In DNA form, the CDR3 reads TGTGCCAGCAGCCAAAGAGACACCAGGTTGTACGAGCAGTACTTC. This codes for CASSQRDTRLYEQYF.

The CDR3 DNA reads as TGTGCCAGTAGTATTGGGGGGACGATAAAAGAAAAACTGTTTTTT. This gives the protein CASSIGGTIKEKLFF. The rearrangement links TRBV19 to TRBJ1-4, with TRBD1 as a possible D gene (5 bases). CDR3 length: 15 amino acids. Germline loops: CDR1 LNHDA, CDR2 SQIVND (reference sequence). Trimming pared 3 bases from V and 8 bases from J, leaving 16 bases between.

The CDR3 bases are TGTGCCAGCAGTTTCGGCAGGGTGGTCTCTGAAGCTTTCTTT. Protein sequence: CASSFGRVVSEAFF. V gene TRBV6-5 combines with J gene TRBJ1-1; D perhaps matches TRBD1 (5 bases). From germline, CDR1 is MNHEY and CDR2 SVGAGI. This CDR3 contains 14 residues. Deletions cut 4 bases from V and 6 bases from J, with 15 bases between.

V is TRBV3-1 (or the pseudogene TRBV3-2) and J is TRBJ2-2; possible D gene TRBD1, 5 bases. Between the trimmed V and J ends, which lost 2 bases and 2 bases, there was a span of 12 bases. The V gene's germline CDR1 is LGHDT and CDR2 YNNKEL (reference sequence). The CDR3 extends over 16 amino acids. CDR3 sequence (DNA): TGTGCCAGCAGCCAAAATCGCCAGGGTAACACCGGGGAGCTGTTTTTT. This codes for CASSQNRQGNTGELFF.

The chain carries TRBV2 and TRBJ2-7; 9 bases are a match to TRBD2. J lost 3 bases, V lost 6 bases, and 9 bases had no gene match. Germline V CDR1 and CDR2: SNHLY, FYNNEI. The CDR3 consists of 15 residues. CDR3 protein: CASRRASGDLYEQYF. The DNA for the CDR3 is TGTGCCAGCAGAAGGGCTAGCGGGGACCTCTACGAGCAGTACTTC.

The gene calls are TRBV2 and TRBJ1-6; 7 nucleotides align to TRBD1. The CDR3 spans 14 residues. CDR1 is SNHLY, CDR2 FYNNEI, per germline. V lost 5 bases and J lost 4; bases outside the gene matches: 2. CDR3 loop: CASSRDSYNSPLHF. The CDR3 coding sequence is TGTGCCAGCAGTCGGGACAGTTATAATTCACCCCTCCACTTT.

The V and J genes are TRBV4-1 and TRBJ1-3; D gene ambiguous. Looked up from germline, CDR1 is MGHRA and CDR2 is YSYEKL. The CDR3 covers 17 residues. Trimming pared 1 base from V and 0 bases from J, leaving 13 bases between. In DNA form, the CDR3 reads TGCGCCAGCAGCCAAGCGATCTACAGCAGCTCTGGAAACACCATATATTTT. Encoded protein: CASSQAIYSSSGNTIYF.

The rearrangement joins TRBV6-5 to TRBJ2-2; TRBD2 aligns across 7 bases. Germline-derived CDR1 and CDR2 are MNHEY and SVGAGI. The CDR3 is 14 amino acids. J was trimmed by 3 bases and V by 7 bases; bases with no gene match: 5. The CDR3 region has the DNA TGTGCCAGCAACTTTCGGGGGGACACCGGGGAGCTGTTTTTT. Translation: CASNFRGDTGELFF.

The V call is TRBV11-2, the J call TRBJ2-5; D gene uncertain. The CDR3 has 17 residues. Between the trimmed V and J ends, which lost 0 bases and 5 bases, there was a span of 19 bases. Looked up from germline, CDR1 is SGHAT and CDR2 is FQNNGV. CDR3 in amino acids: CASSLDHSRARSETQYF. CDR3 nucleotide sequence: TGTGCCAGCAGCTTAGATCATAGCCGCGCGCGGTCTGAGACCCAGTACTTC.

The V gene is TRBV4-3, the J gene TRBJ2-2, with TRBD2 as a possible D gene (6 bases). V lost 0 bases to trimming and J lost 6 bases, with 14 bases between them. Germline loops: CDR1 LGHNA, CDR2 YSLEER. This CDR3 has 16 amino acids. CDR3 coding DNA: TGCGCCAGCAGCCAAGATCGTTTCAGGGAGGCCGGGGAGCTGTTTTTT. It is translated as CASSQDRFREAGELFF.

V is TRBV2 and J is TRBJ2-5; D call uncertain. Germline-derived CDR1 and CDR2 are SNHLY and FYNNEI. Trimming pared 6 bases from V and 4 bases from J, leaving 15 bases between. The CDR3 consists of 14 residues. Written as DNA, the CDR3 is TGTGCCAGCAGCCTGGACGGCTTTGGAGAGACCCAGTACTTC. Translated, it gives CASSLDGFGETQYF.

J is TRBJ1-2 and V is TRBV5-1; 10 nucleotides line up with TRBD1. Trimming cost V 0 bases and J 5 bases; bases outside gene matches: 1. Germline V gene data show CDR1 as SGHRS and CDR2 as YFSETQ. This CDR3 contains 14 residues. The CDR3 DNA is TGCGCCAGCAGCTTGGAGGGACAGGGGTATGGCTACACCTTC. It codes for CASSLEGQGYGYTF.

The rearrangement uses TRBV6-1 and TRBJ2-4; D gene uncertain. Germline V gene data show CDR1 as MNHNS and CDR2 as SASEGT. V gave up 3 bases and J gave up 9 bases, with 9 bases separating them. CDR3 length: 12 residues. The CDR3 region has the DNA TGTGCCAGCAGTGAGAGTAAGACCATTCAGTACTTC. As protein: CASSESKTIQYF.

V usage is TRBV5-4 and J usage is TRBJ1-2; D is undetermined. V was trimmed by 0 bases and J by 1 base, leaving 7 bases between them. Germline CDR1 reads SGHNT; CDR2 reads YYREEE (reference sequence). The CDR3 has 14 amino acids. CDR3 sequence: CASSLATNNYGYTF. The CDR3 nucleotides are TGTGCCAGCAGCTTGGCGACAAATAACTATGGCTACACCTTC.

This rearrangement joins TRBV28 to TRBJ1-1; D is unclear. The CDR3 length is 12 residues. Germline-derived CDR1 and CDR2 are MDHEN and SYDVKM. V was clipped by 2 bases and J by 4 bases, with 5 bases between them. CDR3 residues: CASSLGRTEAFF. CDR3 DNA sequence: TGTGCCAGCAGTTTAGGTCGCACTGAAGCTTTCTTT.

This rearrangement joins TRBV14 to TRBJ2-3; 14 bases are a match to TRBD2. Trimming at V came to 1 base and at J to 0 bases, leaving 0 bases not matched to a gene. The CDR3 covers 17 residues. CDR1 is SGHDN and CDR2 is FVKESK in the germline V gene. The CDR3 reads CASSQGTSGRSTDTQYF. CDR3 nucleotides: TGTGCCAGCAGCCAAGGGACTAGCGGGAGGAGCACAGATACGCAGTATTTT. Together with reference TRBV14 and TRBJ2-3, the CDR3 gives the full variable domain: EAGVTQFPSHSVIEKGQTVTLRCDPISGHDNLYWYRRVMGKEIKFLLHFVKESKQDESGMPNNRFLAERTGGTYSTLKVQPAELEDSGVYFCASSQGTSGRSTDTQYFGPGTRLTVL.

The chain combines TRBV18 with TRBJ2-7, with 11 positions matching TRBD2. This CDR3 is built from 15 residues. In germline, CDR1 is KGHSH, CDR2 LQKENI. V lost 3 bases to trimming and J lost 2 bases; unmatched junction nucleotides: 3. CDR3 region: CASSPGTSGTYEQYF. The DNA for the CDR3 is TGTGCCAGCTCACCCGGGACTAGCGGTACCTACGAGCAGTACTTC. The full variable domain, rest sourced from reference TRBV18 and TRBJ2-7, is NAGVMQNPRHLVRRRGQEARLRCSPMKGHSHVYWYRQLPEEGLKFMVYLQKENIIDESGMPKERFSAEFPKEGPSILRIQQVVRGDSAAYFCASSPGTSGTYEQYFGPGTRLTVT.

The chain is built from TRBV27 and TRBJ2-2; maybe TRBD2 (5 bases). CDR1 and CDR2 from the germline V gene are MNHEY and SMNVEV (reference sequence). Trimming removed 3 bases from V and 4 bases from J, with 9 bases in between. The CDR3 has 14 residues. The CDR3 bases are TGTGCCAGCAGTTTGAGCGGAACCACCGGGGAGCTGTTTTTT. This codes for CASSLSGTTGELFF.

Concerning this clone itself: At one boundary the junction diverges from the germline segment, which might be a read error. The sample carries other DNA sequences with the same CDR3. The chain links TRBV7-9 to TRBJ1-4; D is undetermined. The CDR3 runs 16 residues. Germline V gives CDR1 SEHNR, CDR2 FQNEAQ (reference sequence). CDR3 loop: CASSLGNTATNEKLFF. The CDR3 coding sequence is TGCGCCAGCAGCTTAGGGAACACGGCAACTAATGAAAAACTGTTTTTT.

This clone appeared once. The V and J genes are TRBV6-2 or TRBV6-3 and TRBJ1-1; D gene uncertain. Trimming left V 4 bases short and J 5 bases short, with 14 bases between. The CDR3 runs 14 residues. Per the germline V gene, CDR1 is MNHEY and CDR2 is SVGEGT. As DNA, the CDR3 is TGTGCCAGCAGTTTTACGTTTTCGAGGACTGAAGCTTTCTTT. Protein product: CASSFTFSRTEAFF.

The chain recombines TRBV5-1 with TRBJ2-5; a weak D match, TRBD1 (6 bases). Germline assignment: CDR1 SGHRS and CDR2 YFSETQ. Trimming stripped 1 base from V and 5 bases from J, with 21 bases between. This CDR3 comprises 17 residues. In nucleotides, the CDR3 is TGCGCCAGCAGCTTGTTTTACACAGGGCCCCCGGTGGAGACCCAGTACTTC. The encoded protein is CASSLFYTGPPVETQYF.